Here is one TCR beta chain with its context. This entry comes from a study of T cell responses to AZD1222 COVID-19 vaccine. TCRdb's table, derived via immunoSEQ multiplex PCR, lists solely in-frame clones and lacks some. Of about 150,000 clones in the sample, less than 95% are singletons; the top ten hold roughly 6.2%. Pooled in the analysis were second doses at about 4 or about 12 weeks. Germline CDR1 reads SNHLY; CDR2 reads FYNNEI. V lost 6 bases and J lost 4, with 12 bases in between. This CDR3 is 13 amino acids long. V usage is TRBV2 and J usage is TRBJ1-2; D uncertain. The material sequenced was peripheral blood, taken 28 days after the second AZD1222 dose. The sequence derives from an adult who received the AZD1222 COVID-19 vaccine. Written as DNA, the CDR3 is TGTGCCAGCAGCGCCCCCCTGGCCTATGGCTACACCTTC. Its translation is CASSAPLAYGYTF.